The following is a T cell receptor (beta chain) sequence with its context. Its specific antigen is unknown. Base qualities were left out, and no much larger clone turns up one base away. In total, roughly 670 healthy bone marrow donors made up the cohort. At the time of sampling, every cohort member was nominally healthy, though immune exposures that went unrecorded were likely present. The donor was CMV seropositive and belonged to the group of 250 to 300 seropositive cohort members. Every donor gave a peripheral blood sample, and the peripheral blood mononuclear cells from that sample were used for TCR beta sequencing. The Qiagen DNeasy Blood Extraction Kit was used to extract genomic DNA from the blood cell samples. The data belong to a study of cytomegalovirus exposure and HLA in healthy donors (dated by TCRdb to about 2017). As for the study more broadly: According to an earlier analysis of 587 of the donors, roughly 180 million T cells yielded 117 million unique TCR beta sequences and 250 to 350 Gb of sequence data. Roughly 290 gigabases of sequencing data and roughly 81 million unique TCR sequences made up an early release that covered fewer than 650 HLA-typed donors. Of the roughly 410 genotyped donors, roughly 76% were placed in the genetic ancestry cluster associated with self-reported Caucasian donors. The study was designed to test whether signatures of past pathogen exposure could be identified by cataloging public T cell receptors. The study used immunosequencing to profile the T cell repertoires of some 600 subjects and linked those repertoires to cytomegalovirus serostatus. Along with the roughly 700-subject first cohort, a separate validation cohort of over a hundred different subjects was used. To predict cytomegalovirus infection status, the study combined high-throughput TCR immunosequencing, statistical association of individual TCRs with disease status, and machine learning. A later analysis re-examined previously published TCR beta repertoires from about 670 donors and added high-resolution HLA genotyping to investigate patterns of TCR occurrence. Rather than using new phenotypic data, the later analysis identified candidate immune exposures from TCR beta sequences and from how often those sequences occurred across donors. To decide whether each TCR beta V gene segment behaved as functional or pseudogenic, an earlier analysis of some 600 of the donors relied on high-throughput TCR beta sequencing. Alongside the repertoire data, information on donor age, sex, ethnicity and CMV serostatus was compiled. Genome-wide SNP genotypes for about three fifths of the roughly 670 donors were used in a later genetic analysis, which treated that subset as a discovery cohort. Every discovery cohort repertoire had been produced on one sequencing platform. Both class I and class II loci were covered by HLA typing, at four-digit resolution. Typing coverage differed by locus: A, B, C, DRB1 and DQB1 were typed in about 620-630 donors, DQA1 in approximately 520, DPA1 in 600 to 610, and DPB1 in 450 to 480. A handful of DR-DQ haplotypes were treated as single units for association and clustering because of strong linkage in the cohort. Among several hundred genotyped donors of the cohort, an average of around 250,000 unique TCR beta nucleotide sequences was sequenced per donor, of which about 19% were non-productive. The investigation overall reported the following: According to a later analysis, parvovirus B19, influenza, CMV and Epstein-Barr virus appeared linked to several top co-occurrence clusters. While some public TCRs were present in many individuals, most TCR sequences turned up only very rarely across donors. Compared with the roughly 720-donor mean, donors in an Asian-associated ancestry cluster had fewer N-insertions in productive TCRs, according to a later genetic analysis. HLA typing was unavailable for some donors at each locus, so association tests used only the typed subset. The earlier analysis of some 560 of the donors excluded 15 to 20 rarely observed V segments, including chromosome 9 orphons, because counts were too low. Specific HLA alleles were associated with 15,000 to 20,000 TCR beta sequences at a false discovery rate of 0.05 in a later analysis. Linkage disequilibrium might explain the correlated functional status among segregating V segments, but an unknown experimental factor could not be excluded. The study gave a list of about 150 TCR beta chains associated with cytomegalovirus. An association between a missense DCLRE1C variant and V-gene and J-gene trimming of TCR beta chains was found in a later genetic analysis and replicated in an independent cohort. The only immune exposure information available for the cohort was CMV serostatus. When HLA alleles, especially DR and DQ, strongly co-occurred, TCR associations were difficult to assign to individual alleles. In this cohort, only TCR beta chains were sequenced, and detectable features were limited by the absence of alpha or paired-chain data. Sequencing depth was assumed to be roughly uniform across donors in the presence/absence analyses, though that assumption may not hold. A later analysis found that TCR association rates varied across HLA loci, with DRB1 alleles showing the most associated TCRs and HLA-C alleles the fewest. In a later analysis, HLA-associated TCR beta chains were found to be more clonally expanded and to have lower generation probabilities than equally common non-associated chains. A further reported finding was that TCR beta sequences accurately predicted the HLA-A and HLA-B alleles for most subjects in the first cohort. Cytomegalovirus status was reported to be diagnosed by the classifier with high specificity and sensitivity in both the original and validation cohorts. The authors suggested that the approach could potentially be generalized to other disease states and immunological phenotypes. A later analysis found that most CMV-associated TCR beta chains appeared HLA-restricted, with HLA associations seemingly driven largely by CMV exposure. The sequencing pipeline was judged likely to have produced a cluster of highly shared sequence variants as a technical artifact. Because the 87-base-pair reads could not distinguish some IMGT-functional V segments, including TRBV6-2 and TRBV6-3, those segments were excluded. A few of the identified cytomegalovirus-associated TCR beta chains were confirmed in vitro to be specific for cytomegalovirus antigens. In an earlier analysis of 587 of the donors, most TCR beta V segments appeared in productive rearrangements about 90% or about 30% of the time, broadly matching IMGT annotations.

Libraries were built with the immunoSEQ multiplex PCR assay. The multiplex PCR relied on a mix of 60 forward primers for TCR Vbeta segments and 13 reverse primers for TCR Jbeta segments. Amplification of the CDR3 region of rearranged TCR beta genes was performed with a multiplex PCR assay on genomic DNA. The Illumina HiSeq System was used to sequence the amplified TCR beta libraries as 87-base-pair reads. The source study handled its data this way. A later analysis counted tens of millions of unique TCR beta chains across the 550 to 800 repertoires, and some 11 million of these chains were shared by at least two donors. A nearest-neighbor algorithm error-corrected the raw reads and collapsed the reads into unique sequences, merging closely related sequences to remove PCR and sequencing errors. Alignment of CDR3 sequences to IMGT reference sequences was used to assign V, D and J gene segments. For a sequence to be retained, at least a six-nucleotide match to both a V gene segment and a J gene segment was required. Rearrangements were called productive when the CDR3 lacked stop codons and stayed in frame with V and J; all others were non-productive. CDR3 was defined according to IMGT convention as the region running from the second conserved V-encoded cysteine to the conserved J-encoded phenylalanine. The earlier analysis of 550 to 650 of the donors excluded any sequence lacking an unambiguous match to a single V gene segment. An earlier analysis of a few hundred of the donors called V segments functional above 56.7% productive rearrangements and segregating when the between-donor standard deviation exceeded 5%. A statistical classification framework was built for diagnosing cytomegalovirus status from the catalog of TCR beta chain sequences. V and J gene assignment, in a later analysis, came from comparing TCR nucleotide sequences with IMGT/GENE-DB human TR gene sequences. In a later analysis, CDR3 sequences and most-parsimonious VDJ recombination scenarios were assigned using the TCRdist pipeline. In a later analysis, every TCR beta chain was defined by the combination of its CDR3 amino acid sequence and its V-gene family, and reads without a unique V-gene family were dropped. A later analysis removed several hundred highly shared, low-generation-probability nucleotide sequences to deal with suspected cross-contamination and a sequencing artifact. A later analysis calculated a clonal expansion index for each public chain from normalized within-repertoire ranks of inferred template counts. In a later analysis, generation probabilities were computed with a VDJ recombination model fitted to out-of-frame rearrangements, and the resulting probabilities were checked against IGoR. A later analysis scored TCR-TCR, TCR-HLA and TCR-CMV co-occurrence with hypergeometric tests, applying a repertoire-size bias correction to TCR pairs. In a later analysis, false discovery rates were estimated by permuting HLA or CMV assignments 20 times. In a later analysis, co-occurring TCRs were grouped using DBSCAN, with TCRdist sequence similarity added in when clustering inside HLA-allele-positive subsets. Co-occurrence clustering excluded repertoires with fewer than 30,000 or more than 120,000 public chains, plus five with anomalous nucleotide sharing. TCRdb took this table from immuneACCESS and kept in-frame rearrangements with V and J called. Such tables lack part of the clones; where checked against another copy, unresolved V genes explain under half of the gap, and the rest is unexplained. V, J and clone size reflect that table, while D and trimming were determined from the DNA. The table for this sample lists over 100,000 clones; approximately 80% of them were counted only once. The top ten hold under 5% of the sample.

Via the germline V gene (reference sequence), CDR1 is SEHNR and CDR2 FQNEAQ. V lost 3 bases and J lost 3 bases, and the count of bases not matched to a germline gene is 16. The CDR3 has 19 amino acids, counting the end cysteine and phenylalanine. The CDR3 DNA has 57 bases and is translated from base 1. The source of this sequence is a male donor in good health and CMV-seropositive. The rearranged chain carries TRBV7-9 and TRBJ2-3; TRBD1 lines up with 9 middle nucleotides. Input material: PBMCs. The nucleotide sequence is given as TGTGCCAGCAGCTTCAGGGGTGGCACCGACAGGGGGAGAACAGATACGCAGTATTTT. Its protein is CASSFRGGTDRGRTDTQYF.